This TCR beta chain was obtained from a study of metastatic and nonmetastatic thyroid tumors. Looking at the study overall: Peripheral blood and tumor or nodule samples from malignant and benign thyroid patients were compared.

No treatment of any kind had been given to any patient before thyroid surgery. General observations from the study: Benign nodules were reported to have significantly lower TCR beta diversity than malignant thyroid tumors, in blood and tumor.

The germline V gene has CDR1 LGHNT and CDR2 FRNRAP. This CDR3 has 15 residues. With 1 base clipped from V and 7 bases from J, the junction kept 9 bases outside the gene matches. Note on this clone: Its specificity is unknown.

Using MiXCR, TCRdb reanalyzed the PCR reads. The data show some 18,000 clones, around 38% seen once. The chain couples TRBV12-5 to TRBJ2-7; 8 bases are shared with TRBD1. The TCR was taken from a female donor with papillary thyroid cancer or a benign thyroid nodule (not recorded which). Some clones in this sample may be carry-over from other donors' samples. The sequenced material came from tumor tissue. The CDR3 loop is CASGLAGQGCWEQYF. The CDR3 coding sequence is TGTGCTAGTGGTTTGGCCGGACAGGGCTGTTGGGAGCAGTACTTC.